These T cell receptor beta chains were read from a single sample in a study of T cells in Graves' hyperthyroidism and ophthalmopathy. TCRdb re-derived calls from the multiplex PCR reads in MiXCR, one entry per CDR3 protein. The data show hundreds of thousands of distinct CDR3 sequences, about 13% seen once. What was sequenced was blood. These receptors came from a middle-aged woman with Graves' ophthalmopathy. Each CDR3 is given with its conserved first and last residue. The D gene is left open where the match is weak. Expanded clones are given a class, and other clones once, few, many or no size at all.

>TRBV3-1|TRBJ2-6|many|NA
CASSPLGANVLTF
TGTGCCAGCAGCCCCCTCGGGGCCAACGTCCTGACTTTC
>TRBV7-2|TRBJ1-2|many|NA
CASSLINRQSGYTF
TGTGCCAGCAGCTTAATAAACCGGCAGTCGGGCTACACCTTC
>TRBV11-2|TRBJ2-1|many|NA
CASSLASGRYNEQFF
TGTGCCAGCAGCTTAGCTAGTGGGAGGTACAATGAGCAGTTCTTC
>TRBV20-1|TRBJ2-3|few|NA
CSATPARVTQYF
TGCAGTGCTACCCCCGCGAGGGTGACGCAGTATTTT
>TRBV3-1|TRBJ1-5|NA|NA
CASSQDRGGGRQPQHF
TGTGCCAGCAGCCAAGATAGGGGGGGCGGTCGTCAGCCCCAGCATTTT
>TRBV28|TRBJ2-3|NA|NA
CASSPQLGLDTQYF
TGTGCCAGCAGCCCCCAGCTGGGGTTAGATACGCAGTATTTT
>TRBV11-2|TRBJ1-1|many|TRBD1
CASSWGQVNTEAFF
TGTGCCAGCAGCTGGGGACAGGTGAACACTGAAGCTTTCTTT
>TRBV7-2|TRBJ2-2|NA|NA
CASSLDRRNTGELFF
TGTGCCAGCAGCTTAGACAGGAGGAACACCGGGGAGCTGTTTTTT
>TRBV20-1|TRBJ1-4|many|NA
CSAERTAPNEKLFF
TGCAGTGCTGAAAGGACAGCCCCTAATGAAAAACTGTTTTTT
>TRBV27|TRBJ1-2|few|TRBD1
CASSLSTGGRGYTF
TGTGCCAGCAGTTTATCTACAGGGGGCCGTGGCTACACCTTC
>TRBV11-2|TRBJ1-1|NA|NA
CASSWGSGLSTEAFF
TGTGCCAGCAGCTGGGGATCAGGGTTGAGCACTGAAGCTTTCTTT
>TRBV12-5|TRBJ1-3|NA|NA
CASGLAPGATGNTIYF
TGTGCTAGTGGTTTGGCACCAGGGGCGACTGGAAACACCATATATTTT
>TRBV2|TRBJ2-7|many|NA
CASSVGRSSYEQYF
TGTGCCAGCAGTGTTGGGAGGAGCTCCTACGAGCAGTACTTC
>TRBV2|TRBJ2-3|NA|TRBD1
CARTGGGTDTQYF
TGTGCCAGGACAGGGGGCGGAACAGATACGCAGTATTTT
>TRBV12-3/TRBV12-4|TRBJ2-2|many|NA
CASSTLQGDTGELFF
TGTGCCAGCAGCACGTTACAGGGAGATACCGGGGAGCTGTTTTTT
>TRBV7-9|TRBJ2-2|few|NA
CASSLSSESGELFF
TGTGCCAGCAGCTTATCCTCTGAGTCCGGGGAGCTGTTTTTT
>TRBV30|TRBJ1-1|few|NA
CAYARKQEAFF
TGTGCCTACGCGCGTAAACAAGAAGCTTTCTTT
>TRBV6-1|TRBJ2-7|many|NA
CASSERGEQYF
TGTGCCAGCAGTGAAAGGGGCGAGCAGTACTTC
>TRBV7-2|TRBJ2-7|NA|NA
CASSLLAGTYEQYF
TGTGCCAGCAGCTTACTCGCCGGGACCTACGAGCAGTACTTC
>TRBV6-1|TRBJ1-1|many|NA
CASSREAYTEAFF
TGTGCCAGCAGCAGGGAGGCGTACACTGAAGCTTTCTTT
>TRBV11-2|TRBJ1-1|many|NA
CASSLDGVGVLGPAPEAFF
TGTGCCAGCAGCTTAGATGGGGTGGGGGTACTGGGGCCTGCCCCTGAAGCTTTCTTT
>TRBV10-3|TRBJ2-1|NA|NA
CAITGTPYNEQFF
TGTGCCATCACTGGGACACCCTACAATGAGCAGTTCTTC
>TRBV4-2|TRBJ1-1|once|NA
CASSPSGTSAPEAFF
TGTGCCAGCAGCCCAAGTGGGACATCCGCCCCCGAAGCTTTCTTT